Each of the 31 T cell receptor beta chains below was sequenced from the same sample in a study of CD4+ T cells in melanoma. The protocol was immunoSEQ multiplex PCR, while the TCRdb copy is restricted to in-frame clones and leaves out a portion. In the table there are some 10,000 clones, 55% to 75% of which are singletons. Sequenced sample: cells from a culture (not recorded whether cultured in vitro). These receptors originate from a human donor with melanoma.

V gene TRBV14 combines with J gene TRBJ1-2; D not certain. In germline, CDR1 is SGHDN, CDR2 FVKESK. This CDR3 comprises 13 residues. V shed 5 bases and J shed 4 bases, with 11 bases lying between them. The CDR3 region has the DNA TGTGCCAGCAGCGAAGGGAGGAGCTATGGCTACACCTTC. It codes for CASSEGRSYGYTF. The complete variable domain, with remaining parts taken from reference TRBV14 and TRBJ1-2, reads EAGVTQFPSHSVIEKGQTVTLRCDPISGHDNLYWYRRVMGKEIKFLLHFVKESKQDESGMPNNRFLAERTGGTYSTLKVQPAELEDSGVYFCASSEGRSYGYTFGSGTRLTVV.

The chain combines TRBV11-2 with TRBJ2-3; TRBD2 matches 11 bases. In germline, CDR1 is SGHAT, CDR2 FQNNGV. V shed 4 bases and J 4 bases; nucleotides not matched to a gene: 7. The CDR3 has 16 amino acids. The CDR3 DNA is TGTGCCAGCAGCTCAGAGCGTAGCGGGGGGGCAGATACGCAGTATTTT. This translates into CASSSERSGGADTQYF.

The chain couples TRBV6-6 to TRBJ2-3, with 8 bases identical to TRBD1. V lost 6 bases to trimming and J lost 4 bases; unmatched junction nucleotides: 6. Per germline, CDR1 MNHNY and CDR2 SVGAGI (reference sequence). This CDR3 is built from 14 residues. CDR3 DNA: TGTGCCAGCAGCCAAGCAGGGGGCGCAGATACGCAGTATTTT. Amino acids: CASSQAGGADTQYF.

This chain connects TRBV14 to TRBJ2-7; 8 bases fit TRBD1. CDR1 is SGHDN, CDR2 FVKESK, per germline. The CDR3 spans 13 residues. The V gene end was trimmed by 6 bases and the J gene end by 6 bases; junction bases not matched to a gene: 7. Here the CDR3 reads CASRSGQGREQYF. The CDR3 DNA is TGTGCCAGCAGGTCCGGACAGGGCCGCGAGCAGTACTTC. Full variable domain (outside the CDR3, taken from reference TRBV14 and TRBJ2-7): EAGVTQFPSHSVIEKGQTVTLRCDPISGHDNLYWYRRVMGKEIKFLLHFVKESKQDESGMPNNRFLAERTGGTYSTLKVQPAELEDSGVYFCASRSGQGREQYFGPGTRLTVT.

This clone was observed a handful of times. The chain couples TRBV5-1 to TRBJ1-2, with 7 positions matching TRBD1. The CDR3 runs 14 residues. Germline assignment: CDR1 SGHRS and CDR2 YFSETQ. Germline trimming cut 2 bases from V and 2 bases from J; bases unmatched to any gene: 3. CDR3 loop: CASSLQGRNYGYTF. The DNA for the CDR3 is TGCGCCAGCAGCTTACAGGGGAGGAACTATGGCTACACCTTC.

Details on this clone: Additional DNA sequences in this sample encode the identical CDR3. The gene calls are TRBV6-6 and TRBJ1-5, with D uncertain. In germline, CDR1 is MNHNY, CDR2 SVGAGI (reference sequence). Trimming left V 5 bases short and J 6 bases short, with 20 bases between. The CDR3 sequence is 16 residues long. This chain's CDR3 is CASSPRRREVGQPQHF. The CDR3 nucleotides are TGTGCCAGCAGTCCGCGGCGACGGGAGGTGGGTCAGCCCCAGCATTTT.

This chain joins TRBV7-7 and TRBJ2-1; 7 bases agree with TRBD1. This CDR3 comprises 13 residues. V was pared by 5 bases and J by 9 bases, with 7 bases of the junction left unmatched. Germline-derived CDR1 and CDR2 are SSHAT and FNYEAQ (reference sequence). The CDR3 DNA sequence: TGTGCCAGCAGCCGGGACAGTTTCGGTGAGCAGTTCTTC. As protein: CASSRDSFGEQFF.

This chain joins TRBV6-5 and TRBJ2-7; tentative D call: TRBD2 (6 bases). The V gene lost 10 bases and the J gene lost 7 bases, with 20 bases spanning the gap. This CDR3 has 13 residues. Germline CDR1 MNHEY, CDR2 SVGAGI. CDR3 nucleotides: TGTGCCACCCGCGGGGAGATTAAGGGGGAGCAGTACTTC. Protein sequence: CATRGEIKGEQYF.

This clone was detected only a few times. V gene TRBV10-3 combines with J gene TRBJ1-1; no clear D. Germline V lookup: CDR1 ENHRY, CDR2 SYGVKD. V was pared by 6 bases and J by 1 base, with 18 bases between. The length of the CDR3 is 16 residues. CDR3 protein: CAISPFGRRKNTEAFF. CDR3 DNA sequence: TGTGCCATCAGCCCCTTCGGTCGACGGAAGAACACTGAAGCTTTCTTT.

This chain links TRBV10-3 with TRBJ2-7, with D unresolved. Germline V gene data show CDR1 as ENHRY and CDR2 as SYGVKD. The CDR3 consists of 14 residues. V was clipped by 6 bases and J by 1 base, with 13 bases between them. The CDR3 DNA sequence: TGTGCCATCAGCCAACAGATTCGTTCCTACGAGCAGTACTTC. This translates into CAISQQIRSYEQYF.

This chain joins TRBV6-1 and TRBJ2-3, with 7 bases that match TRBD1. The CDR3 covers 14 residues. With V trimmed by 5 bases and J by 9 bases, 11 bases remained unmatched. Germline CDR1 MNHNS, CDR2 SASEGT. As DNA, the CDR3 is TGTGCCAGCAGTCCGGGACAGCCCCGGTGGACGCAGTATTTT. This translates into CASSPGQPRWTQYF.

A remark on this clone: The junction differs from germline at one of its ends, possibly a read error. The chain is built from TRBV7-8 and TRBJ2-7; 9 nucleotides agree with TRBD1. This CDR3 has 13 amino acids. CDR1 and CDR2 (germline): SGHVS, FQNEAQ. CDR3 bases: TGTGCCAGCAGCTTAAGCAGGCGGGACAGGGCGAAGTTC. The encoded protein is CASSLSRRDRAKF.

The chain recombines TRBV12-5 with TRBJ1-2, with a tentative D call TRBD1 (6 bases). The V end lost 5 bases, the J end lost 3 bases, and 16 bases lay between the germline ends. CDR3 size: 15 residues. Per germline, CDR1 LGHNT and CDR2 FRNRAP. The CDR3 protein is CASGLYPGEDYGYTF. CDR3 sequence (DNA): TGTGCTAGTGGTCTTTACCCAGGGGAAGACTATGGCTACACCTTC.

This chain links TRBV18 with TRBJ1-1; 9 positions agree with TRBD1. This CDR3 contains 14 residues. The J segment lost 6 bases and the V segment lost 3 bases, leaving 5 bases of the junction unmatched. Germline values: CDR1 KGHSH, CDR2 LQKENI. The CDR3, as DNA: TGTGCCAGCTCACCGGGACAGGGTAGGTCTGAAGCTTTCTTT. Protein product: CASSPGQGRSEAFF. The whole variable domain, filled in from reference TRBV18 and TRBJ1-1, reads NAGVMQNPRHLVRRRGQEARLRCSPMKGHSHVYWYRQLPEEGLKFMVYLQKENIIDESGMPKERFSAEFPKEGPSILRIQQVVRGDSAAYFCASSPGQGRSEAFFGQGTRLTVV.

This chain uses TRBV27 with TRBJ1-6; 7 nucleotides align to TRBD1. CDR3 length: 17 amino acids. V trimming: 6 bases; J trimming: 10 bases; junction bases outside the gene matches: 18. Germline V lookup: CDR1 MNHEY, CDR2 SMNVEV (reference sequence). CDR3 in amino acids: CASSSRDSPTIKSPLHF. CDR3 DNA sequence: TGTGCCAGCAGCTCCCGGGACAGCCCGACGATCAAGTCACCCCTCCACTTT.

V usage is TRBV28 and J usage is TRBJ2-7; a possible D gene is TRBD1 (5 bases). CDR1 and CDR2 from the germline V gene are MDHEN and SYDVKM. The CDR3 is 17 amino acids. Trimming stripped 1 base from V and 5 bases from J, with 21 bases between. CDR3 residues: CASSLYLVGRVINEQYF. CDR3 nucleotides: TGTGCCAGCAGTTTATACCTGGTCGGCAGGGTGATTAACGAGCAGTACTTC.

The chain carries TRBV7-3 and TRBJ2-7; 7 positions agree with TRBD2. This CDR3 region has 14 residues. Trimming removed 8 bases from V and 1 base from J; junction bases left unmatched: 8. The germline V gene has CDR1 SGHTA and CDR2 FQGTGA. CDR3 sequence (DNA): TGTGCCAGCCCTCCTCCGGGGGGATCCTACGAGCAGTACTTC. Amino acid sequence: CASPPPGGSYEQYF. The full variable domain, completed using reference TRBV7-3 and TRBJ2-7, is GAGVSQTPSNKVTEKGKYVELRCDPISGHTALYWYRQSLGQGPEFLIYFQGTGAADDSGLPNDRFFAVRPEGSVSTLKIQRTERGDSAVYLCASPPPGGSYEQYFGPGTRLTVT.

The genes are TRBV6-5 and TRBJ1-2; 12 bases are a match to TRBD1. The junction had 11 bases not matched to a gene; V was cut back by 7 bases and J by 8 bases. The CDR3 is 15 amino acids. CDR1 and CDR2 (germline): MNHEY, SVGAGI. The CDR3 region is CASNILGDRGLGYTF. DNA of the CDR3: TGTGCCAGCAATATACTTGGGGACAGGGGGCTCGGCTACACCTTC.

The chain links TRBV7-8 to TRBJ2-1; TRBD1 aligns across 7 bases. The V gene's germline CDR1 is SGHVS and CDR2 FQNEAQ. This CDR3 comprises 14 residues. V dropped 6 bases and J dropped 5; count of bases not matched to a gene: 7. The CDR3 region has the DNA TGTGCCAGCAGAATCGGGACAGTAAACAATGAGCAGTTCTTC. Residues: CASRIGTVNNEQFF.

The chain is built from TRBV27 and TRBJ2-1; D remains ambiguous. V dropped 2 bases and J dropped 4 bases, with 18 bases sitting between them. Per the germline V gene, CDR1 is MNHEY and CDR2 is SMNVEV (reference sequence). The CDR3 extends over 17 amino acids. The CDR3 DNA sequence: TGTGCCAGCAGTTTACCGGATAGCCCCTCCCCTTACAATGAGCAGTTCTTC. This sequence encodes CASSLPDSPSPYNEQFF.

This clone was observed a handful of times. The gene calls are TRBV4-2 and TRBJ1-1; TRBD1 might be the D (5 bases). This CDR3 contains 15 residues. The germline CDR1 and CDR2 sequences are LGHNA and YNFKEQ. Trimming stripped 1 base from V and 1 base from J, with 10 bases between. The CDR3 sequence is CASSQGGGWNTEAFF. The CDR3 DNA follows: TGTGCCAGCAGCCAAGGGGGGGGATGGAACACTGAAGCTTTCTTT.

The chain carries TRBV2 and TRBJ2-1; 9 bases fit TRBD1. The CDR3 is 13 residues long. V dropped 6 bases and J dropped 10; count of bases not matched to a gene: 7. Germline lookup yields CDR1 SNHLY and CDR2 FYNNEI. The CDR3 DNA reads TGTGCCAGCAGCTCGGACAGGGGAGGGGAGCAGTTCTTC. Translated: CASSSDRGGEQFF. Based on the CDR3 plus reference TRBV2 and TRBJ2-1, the full variable domain is EPEVTQTPSHQVTQMGQEVILRCVPISNHLYFYWYRQILGQKVEFLVSFYNNEISEKSEIFDDQFSVERPDGSNFTLKIRSTKLEDSAMYFCASSSDRGGEQFFGPGTRLTVL.

This clone has just a few counts. The CDR3 nucleotides read TGTGCCAGCAGTGCGGCAGGGATGGGTGGCTACACCTTC. It is translated as CASSAAGMGGYTF. This chain joins TRBV2 and TRBJ1-2, with D possibly being TRBD1 (5 bases). This CDR3 is built from 13 residues. The V gene lost 4 bases and the J gene lost 7 bases, with 13 bases spanning the gap. The germline V gene has CDR1 SNHLY and CDR2 FYNNEI.

This clone was counted a few times. The chain employs TRBV2 and TRBJ2-2, with D possibly being TRBD1 (6 bases). The CDR3 length is 15 residues. Germline-derived CDR1 and CDR2 are SNHLY and FYNNEI. Trimming cost V 3 bases and J 3 bases, with 11 bases left between them. This chain's CDR3 is CASSEWTEYTGELFF. DNA for the CDR3: TGTGCCAGCAGTGAGTGGACAGAATACACCGGGGAGCTGTTTTTT.

The rearrangement joins TRBV2 to TRBJ2-1, with TRBD2 matching over 7 bases. With 4 bases clipped from V and 2 bases from J, the junction kept 5 bases outside the gene matches. Germline V gene data show CDR1 as SNHLY and CDR2 as FYNNEI. The CDR3 loop spans 15 amino acids. The CDR3 nucleotides read TGTGCCAGCAGTGTGGGGGGGGAGACCTACAATGAGCAGTTCTTC. It encodes CASSVGGETYNEQFF.

The chain employs TRBV30 and TRBJ1-4, with D tentatively TRBD1 (5 bases). Germline assignment: CDR1 GTSNPN and CDR2 SVGIG (reference sequence). The V gene lost 3 bases and the J gene lost 0 bases, with 11 bases spanning the gap. The CDR3 is 15 amino acids. The DNA for the CDR3 is TGTGCCTGGAGCAAGGGGATAGCAACTAATGAAAAACTGTTTTTT. Its protein product is CAWSKGIATNEKLFF. The whole variable domain, filled in from reference TRBV30 and TRBJ1-4, reads SQTIHQWPATLVQPVGSPLSLECTVEGTSNPNLYWYRQAAGRGLQLLFYSVGIGQISSEVPQNLSASRPQDRQFILSSKKLLLSDSGFYLCAWSKGIATNEKLFFGSGTQLSVL.

V and J are TRBV6-6 and TRBJ1-1; 9 nucleotides match TRBD1. The CDR3 sequence is 14 residues long. Germline assignment: CDR1 MNHNY and CDR2 SVGAGI (reference sequence). Unmatched junction bases numbered 10, after V lost 3 bases and J lost 11 bases. CDR3 amino acids: CASSYPGTGNEAFF. The CDR3 DNA reads as TGTGCCAGCAGTTATCCCGGGACAGGGAACGAGGCTTTCTTT.

This clone was seen more than once but under ten times. The V and J genes are TRBV2 and TRBJ1-1; D ambiguous. The CDR3 totals 14 residues. Germline V gene lookup returns CDR1 SNHLY and CDR2 FYNNEI. V lost 4 bases and J 4 bases, leaving 13 bases between the germline ends. In DNA, the CDR3 is TGTGCCAGCAGTGGGCTCGTGGGAAGCACTGAAGCTTTCTTT. Encoded protein: CASSGLVGSTEAFF.

Here the CDR3 reads CASSLAADTQYF. DNA of the CDR3: TGTGCCAGCAGCTTAGCCGCAGATACGCAGTATTTT. V is TRBV7-2 and J is TRBJ2-3; no clear D gene. The CDR3 has 12 amino acids. The V end was cut by 0 bases, the J end by 4 bases, with 2 bases between. Germline V gene lookup returns CDR1 SGHTA and CDR2 FQGNSA.

This sequence joins TRBV5-1 and TRBJ2-6; 11 nucleotides match TRBD2. V gave up 5 bases and J gave up 0 bases; unmatched junction bases: 13. Germline CDR1 is SGHRS and CDR2 is YFSETQ. The CDR3 contains 20 residues. This chain's CDR3 is CASSRTPLAGGFSGANVLTF. The CDR3 bases are TGCGCCAGCAGTCGGACCCCGCTAGCGGGGGGTTTCTCTGGGGCCAACGTCCTGACTTTC.

The chain uses TRBV9 and TRBJ1-5; the D is unclear. V was shortened by 5 bases and J by 7 bases, with 4 bases between the two germline ends. Germline lookup yields CDR1 SGDLS and CDR2 YYNGEE. The length of the CDR3 is 10 residues. CDR3 sequence: CASRGQPQHF. CDR3 bases: TGTGCCAGCAGGGGACAGCCCCAGCATTTT.